One sample yielded the 20 T cell receptor beta chains listed below, sequenced in a study of multiple sclerosis patients with progressive multifocal leukoencephalopathy. The sample's time point: before natalizumab initiation. Sequencing used immunoSEQ multiplex PCR; TCRdb keeps in-frame clones, though not all of them. The sample shows some 30,000 clones, roughly 91% of them seen only once. The sequencing input was PBMCs. The receptors originated from a human donor with multiple sclerosis.

The rearrangement links TRBV27 to TRBJ1-1; maybe TRBD1 (5 bases). This CDR3 is built from 15 residues. Germline assignment: CDR1 MNHEY and CDR2 SMNVEV (reference sequence). The V end lost 8 bases, the J end lost 5 bases, and 21 bases lay between the germline ends. The chain's CDR3 is CASSEETGRGTEAFF. CDR3 coding DNA: TGTGCCAGCTCCGAAGAGACGGGGCGAGGAACTGAAGCTTTCTTT.

This clone has just one count. The chain joins TRBV2 to TRBJ2-1; D may correspond to TRBD1 or TRBD2 (5 bases each). The CDR3 covers 13 residues. Trimming took off 11 bases at V and 3 bases at J, with 14 bases between the two ends. Germline V lookup: CDR1 SNHLY, CDR2 FYNNEI. In DNA form, the CDR3 reads TGTGCCGACCAGGGAGACAACTACAATGAGCAGTTCTTC. As protein: CADQGDNYNEQFF.

J is TRBJ1-4 and V is TRBV7-9, with 7 positions matching TRBD1. The V gene's germline CDR1 is SEHNR and CDR2 FQNEAQ (reference sequence). Trimming took 6 bases from V and 5 from J; bases not matched to a gene: 6. The CDR3 runs 14 residues. The DNA for the CDR3 is TGTGCCAGCAGATCGACAGGGACCAATGAAAAACTGTTTTTT. Protein: CASRSTGTNEKLFF.

The chain carries TRBV7-6 and TRBJ2-5; the match to TRBD1 covers 8 bases. The J call may be in error: the DNA end matches TRBJ2-7 better. Germline-derived CDR1 and CDR2 are SGHVS and FNYEAQ. This CDR3 contains 15 residues. In DNA, the CDR3 is TGTGCCAGCAGCTTAGGGACAGGGCCCTCCTACGAGCAGTACTTC. Translation gives CASSLGTGPSYEQYF.

J is TRBJ1-4 and V is TRBV7-2; no clear D gene. CDR1 and CDR2 from the germline V gene are SGHTA and FQGNSA. CDR3 length equals 16 residues. Trimming cost V 4 bases and J 0 bases, with 12 bases left between them. The CDR3 loop is CASSSDPLSTNEKLFF. In DNA, the CDR3 is TGTGCCAGCAGCTCGGACCCACTGTCAACTAATGAAAAACTGTTTTTT.

With regard to this clone: Other DNA sequences of this sample code for an identical CDR3. The chain combines TRBV6-1 with TRBJ2-7; D possibly corresponds to TRBD2 (6 bases). The CDR3 spans 16 residues. V shed 1 base and J shed 2 bases, with 15 bases lying between them. Germline V gene lookup returns CDR1 MNHNS and CDR2 SASEGT. CDR3 DNA: TGTGCCAGCAGTGAAGTCCCAGGAGGGGTCCCCTACGAGCAGTACTTC. Translated, it gives CASSEVPGGVPYEQYF.

This chain joins TRBV25-1 and TRBJ2-5, with D tentatively TRBD2 (5 bases). The CDR3 loop spans 13 amino acids. CDR1 is MGHDK and CDR2 is SYGVNS in the germline V gene. Trimming removed 6 bases from V and 2 bases from J, with 10 bases in between. CDR3 loop: CASSRGKQETQYF. CDR3 nucleotide sequence: TGTGCCAGCAGCCGGGGAAAACAAGAGACCCAGTACTTC.

This clone was counted a single time. Other DNA sequences in the same sample also yield this CDR3. The genes are TRBV7-9 and TRBJ2-5; D uncertain. Trimming stripped 3 bases from V and 5 bases from J, with 7 bases between. This CDR3 is 12 amino acids long. Germline V CDR1 and CDR2: SEHNR, FQNEAQ (reference sequence). CDR3: CASSFIQETQYF. CDR3 DNA: TGTGCCAGCAGCTTCATACAGGAGACCCAGTACTTC.

The V call is TRBV14, the J call TRBJ1-1; D may be TRBD1 (5 bases). V lost 4 bases, J lost 8 bases, and 14 bases lay in between. The germline V gene encodes CDR1 SGHDN and CDR2 FVKESK. This CDR3 has 13 amino acids. CDR3 DNA sequence: TGTGCCAGCAGCCCTGGGGGGGGTACCGAAGCTTTCTTT. Its translation: CASSPGGGTEAFF. Supplemented by reference TRBV14 and TRBJ1-1, the full variable domain reads EAGVTQFPSHSVIEKGQTVTLRCDPISGHDNLYWYRRVMGKEIKFLLHFVKESKQDESGMPNNRFLAERTGGTYSTLKVQPAELEDSGVYFCASSPGGGTEAFFGQGTRLTVV.

CDR3 protein: CASSQGTGTHSYEQYF. CDR3 DNA sequence: TGCGCCAGCAGCCAAGGTACGGGGACTCACTCCTACGAGCAGTACTTC. The rearrangement joins TRBV4-3 to TRBJ2-7; tentative D call: TRBD2 (6 bases). CDR3 length equals 16 residues. CDR1 and CDR2 (germline): LGHNA, YSLEER. The germline V and J ends were trimmed by 1 base and 0 bases, with 13 bases remaining between them.

V is TRBV27 and J is TRBJ1-5; D may be TRBD1 (6 bases). Germline values: CDR1 MNHEY, CDR2 SMNVEV (reference sequence). Trimming stripped 3 bases from V and 9 bases from J, with 15 bases between. This CDR3 has 14 amino acids. The CDR3 bases are TGTGCCAGCAGTTTTGGGGGGCAAAGCGGGCCCCAGCATTTT. This gives the protein CASSFGGQSGPQHF.

This chain links TRBV28 with TRBJ1-1; possible D gene TRBD1, 5 bases. The germline V gene encodes CDR1 MDHEN and CDR2 SYDVKM. The length of the CDR3 is 18 residues. The V end was cut by 6 bases, the J end by 0 bases, with 23 bases between. This chain's CDR3 is CASSFGYGRGTVNTEAFF. DNA for the CDR3: TGTGCCAGCAGCTTCGGGTACGGAAGGGGTACGGTGAACACTGAAGCTTTCTTT.

The chain joins TRBV7-2 to TRBJ2-3; 11 nucleotides match TRBD2. Trimming took 2 bases from V and 6 from J; bases not matched to a gene: 7. There are 16 residues in the CDR3. CDR1 is SGHTA, CDR2 FQGNSA, per germline. The DNA of the CDR3 is TGTGCCAGCAGCTTACTAGCGGGGGGACGTAAGGATACGCAGTATTTT. Amino acid sequence: CASSLLAGGRKDTQYF.

The genes are TRBV14 and TRBJ2-1, with TRBD1 as a possible D gene (6 bases). The V gene's germline CDR1 is SGHDN and CDR2 FVKESK. Trimming removed 0 bases at V and 12 bases at J, with 18 bases between. This CDR3 has 15 amino acids. DNA for the CDR3: TGTGCCAGCAGCCAAGATTTAGGGGGTTTTCTTGGGCAGTTCTTC. Its translation: CASSQDLGGFLGQFF.

The V call is TRBV29-1, the J call TRBJ1-1, with D possibly TRBD1 on 5 matching bases. V was pared by 6 bases and J by 4 bases, with 15 bases between. This CDR3 spans 13 amino acids. The germline gives CDR1 SQVTM, CDR2 ANQGSEA. CDR3 sequence: CSVTRVKATEAFF. Written as DNA, the CDR3 is TGCAGCGTGACCAGGGTAAAGGCCACTGAAGCTTTCTTT.

The chain recombines TRBV20-1 with TRBJ2-5, with D unresolved. The DNA end is more similar to TRBJ2-7, so the J call may be wrong. CDR1 DFQATT and CDR2 SNEGSKA come from the germline V gene (reference sequence). CDR3 size: 11 residues. The CDR3 sequence is CSASEFYEQYF. CDR3 nucleotides: TGCAGTGCTAGTGAATTCTACGAGCAGTACTTC.

V is TRBV7-6 and J is TRBJ2-3; TRBD2 agrees at 8 bases. Germline assignment: CDR1 SGHVS and CDR2 FNYEAQ. This CDR3 region has 16 residues. Germline trimming cut 6 bases from V and 5 bases from J; bases unmatched to any gene: 13. This CDR3 is CASSQTLAGILDTQYF. The DNA for the CDR3 is TGTGCCAGCAGTCAAACCTTAGCGGGGATCTTAGATACGCAGTATTTT.

The J gene is TRBJ1-2, the V gene TRBV7-9; D is unresolved. The CDR3 has 11 amino acids. V lost 0 bases to trimming and J lost 8 bases, with 4 bases between them. CDR1 is SEHNR and CDR2 is FQNEAQ in the germline V gene (reference sequence). The DNA of the CDR3 is TGTGCCAGCAGCTTAGCCCCCGGCTACACCTTC. It encodes CASSLAPGYTF.

The CDR3 loop reads CASSPSVRELYGYTF. DNA for the CDR3: TGTGCCAGCTCACCTTCCGTGCGGGAACTCTATGGCTACACCTTC. The chain employs TRBV18 and TRBJ1-2, with unresolved D. Germline V gives CDR1 KGHSH, CDR2 LQKENI. CDR3 length: 15 residues. Trimming removed 3 bases from V and 4 bases from J, with 15 bases in between.

The chain recombines TRBV12-5 with TRBJ1-2; possibly TRBD1 for D (5 bases). Deletions cut 3 bases from V and 10 bases from J, with 9 bases between. The CDR3 extends over 11 amino acids. CDR1 and CDR2 from the germline V gene are LGHNT and FRNRAP. The CDR3 DNA follows: TGTGCTAGTGGTTTAGGGGTACTCTACACCTTC. It codes for CASGLGVLYTF.